The text below deals with one T cell receptor beta chain. Its antigen is not known. These data are taken from a study of vaccination and CD4 T cells after COVID-19. The overall study: A CEFX pool, an HIV-1 Nef pool, or else no peptide went into the control cultures.

Treatment defined: roughly 11-day PBMC culture with coronavirus spike peptide pools or control peptides (ViraFEST assay). Around 2 million PBMCs per well were cultured with roughly 10 IU/ml IL-2 and 7.5 to 10 ug/ml peptide pools. The CDR3 is 13 amino acids. V was cut by 5 bases and J by 2 bases, with 12 bases left in between. Per the germline V gene, CDR1 is SQVTM and CDR2 is ANQGSEA. Cultured CD4+ T-cell DNA underwent Oncomine TCR Beta short-read sequencing. TCRdb re-analysed the PCR reads in MiXCR, keeping a single row per CDR3 protein. The table has about 19,000 distinct CDR3 sequences, 40% to 60% seen once; the top ten hold roughly a tenth.

The specimen comprised CD4+ T cells from blood, cultured in vitro, sampled before SARS-CoV-2 vaccination. This clonotype was obtained from a human donor who had recovered from COVID-19. The chain links TRBV29-1 to TRBJ2-5, with D possibly TRBD2 on 6 matching bases. The CDR3 DNA follows: TGCAGCGTTCAAACGGCGGGACAAGAGACCCAGTACTTC. This sequence encodes CSVQTAGQETQYF.